This entry lists 3 T cell receptor beta chains sequenced from one sample in a study of CD8+ T cells in alopecia areata. Sequencing templates came from extracted RNA that was reverse transcribed into cDNA. The table came from immunoSEQ multiplex PCR; TCRdb's copy has only in-frame clones and leaves some out. The sample has 150,000 or so clones; around 87% are singletons. Here the sequenced sample was CD8+ T cells sorted from blood, taken at week 0. Receptors were obtained from a human donor with alopecia areata.

This chain connects TRBV11-2 to TRBJ2-1, with 8 nucleotides matching TRBD2. CDR3 length: 15 residues. V shed 3 bases, J shed 8 bases, and the junction held 9 bases outside the gene matches. CDR1 is SGHAT and CDR2 is FQNNGV in the germline V gene. As DNA, the CDR3 is TGTGCCAGCAGCTTCCCCGGGACTAGTGATTATGAGCAGTTCTTC. Its protein is CASSFPGTSDYEQFF.

The V and J genes are TRBV12-5 and TRBJ1-3; TRBD1 aligns across 11 bases. CDR3 size: 18 residues. The V gene's germline CDR1 is LGHNT and CDR2 FRNRAP. V lost 0 bases and J lost 2; bases outside the gene matches: 6. CDR3 amino acids: CASGLVLRGQGAGNTIYF. The CDR3, as DNA: TGTGCTAGTGGTTTGGTATTAAGGGGACAGGGGGCTGGAAACACCATATATTTT.

The chain uses TRBV19 and TRBJ2-3; TRBD2 agrees at 8 bases. J lost 3 bases, V lost 5 bases, and 4 bases had no gene match. The CDR3 has 14 amino acids. Germline lookup yields CDR1 LNHDA and CDR2 SQIVND (reference sequence). The CDR3 here is CASSWTSRTDTQYF. The CDR3 DNA follows: TGTGCCAGTAGTTGGACTAGCAGAACAGATACGCAGTATTTT.